This entry lists 7 T cell receptor beta chains sequenced from one sample in a study of blood T cell repertoires in COVID-19. The repertoire was sequenced with immunoSEQ multiplex PCR; TCRdb's copy has only in-frame clones and lacks some. The table lists fewer than 60,000 clones, approximately 80% of them singletons. The sample was peripheral blood. The receptor source for this set is a man in his sixties with COVID-19, enrolled during active disease.

The rearrangement links TRBV4-1 to TRBJ2-7; D unresolved. The germline V gene encodes CDR1 MGHRA and CDR2 YSYEKL. V was clipped by 0 bases and J by 0 bases, with 6 bases between them. This CDR3 has 14 residues. The CDR3 nucleotides are TGCGCCAGCAGCCAAGATCCGTCCTCCTACGAGCAGTACTTC. The encoded protein is CASSQDPSSYEQYF.

The J gene is TRBJ2-1, the V gene TRBV9; 8 bases align to TRBD2. The V segment lost 4 bases and the J segment 4 bases; nucleotides outside the gene matches: 4. Per germline, CDR1 SGDLS and CDR2 YYNGEE. The CDR3 length is 14 residues. The CDR3 here is CASSPGGGYNEQFF. The CDR3 nucleotides read TGTGCCAGCAGCCCCGGGGGGGGGTACAATGAGCAGTTCTTC.

The chain uses TRBV5-5 and TRBJ2-3; 7 nucleotides align to TRBD1. The CDR3 consists of 16 residues. The trim removed 4 bases at V and 1 base at J, leaving 9 bases unmatched. Per germline, CDR1 SGHKS and CDR2 YYEKEE (reference sequence). CDR3 in amino acids: CASSIATGAGTDTQYF. The CDR3 nucleotides are TGTGCCAGCAGCATTGCTACAGGGGCCGGCACAGATACGCAGTATTTT.

V usage is TRBV5-1 and J usage is TRBJ1-2; 9 bases agree with TRBD1. This CDR3 comprises 15 residues. V shed 3 bases, J shed 4 bases, and the junction held 7 bases outside the gene matches. CDR1 and CDR2 (germline): SGHRS, YFSETQ. The chain's CDR3 is CASSSTGTGTYGYTF. The CDR3 DNA sequence: TGCGCCAGCAGCTCCACCGGGACAGGGACCTATGGCTACACCTTC.

This sequence joins TRBV5-1 and TRBJ2-7; D not certain. Per the germline V gene, CDR1 is SGHRS and CDR2 is YFSETQ. The CDR3 runs to 13 residues. Deletions cut 4 bases from V and 3 bases from J, with 11 bases between. The CDR3 DNA follows: TGCGCCAGCAGCATACAGCCCTTCTACGAGCAGTACTTC. Protein product: CASSIQPFYEQYF.

The rearrangement uses TRBV11-2 and TRBJ1-5, with 7 bases aligning to TRBD1. The CDR3 spans 14 residues. Germline V gene data show CDR1 as SGHAT and CDR2 as FQNNGV. With V trimmed by 1 base and J by 10 bases, 7 bases remained unmatched. Here the CDR3 reads CASSLGAGGPPQHF. The CDR3 DNA reads TGTGCCAGCAGCTTAGGGGCAGGGGGACCCCCCCAGCATTTT.

The chain carries TRBV7-8 and TRBJ2-2, with D perhaps TRBD1 (6 bases). CDR1 SGHVS and CDR2 FQNEAQ come from the germline V gene. The CDR3 spans 13 residues. V gave up 8 bases and J gave up 3 bases, with 10 bases separating them. As DNA, the CDR3 is TGTGCCAGCGGACAGTATGACACCGGGGAGCTGTTTTTT. This sequence encodes CASGQYDTGELFF.